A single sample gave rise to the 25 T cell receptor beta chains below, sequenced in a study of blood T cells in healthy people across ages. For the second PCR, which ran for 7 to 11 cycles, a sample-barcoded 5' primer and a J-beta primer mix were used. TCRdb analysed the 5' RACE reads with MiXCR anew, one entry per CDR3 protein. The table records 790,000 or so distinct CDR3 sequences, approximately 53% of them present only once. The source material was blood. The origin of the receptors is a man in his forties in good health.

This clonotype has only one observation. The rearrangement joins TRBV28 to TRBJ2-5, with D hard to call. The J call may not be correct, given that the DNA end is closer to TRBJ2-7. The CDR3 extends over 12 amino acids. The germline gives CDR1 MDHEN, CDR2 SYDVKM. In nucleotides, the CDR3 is TGTGCCAGCAGTATAGTTAGGGCCGAGCAGTACTTC. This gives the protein CASSIVRAEQYF.

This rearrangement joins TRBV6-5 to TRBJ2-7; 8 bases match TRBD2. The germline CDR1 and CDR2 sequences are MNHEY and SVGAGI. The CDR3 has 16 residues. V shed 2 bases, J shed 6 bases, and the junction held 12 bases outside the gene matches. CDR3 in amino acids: CASSYTGTSGRGEQYF. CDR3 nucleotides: TGTGCCAGCAGTTACACAGGGACGAGCGGGAGAGGCGAGCAGTACTTC.

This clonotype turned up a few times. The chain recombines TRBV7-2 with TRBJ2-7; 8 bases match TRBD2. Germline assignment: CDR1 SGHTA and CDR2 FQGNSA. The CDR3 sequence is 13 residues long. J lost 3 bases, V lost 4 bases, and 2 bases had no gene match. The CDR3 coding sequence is TGTGCCAGCAGCTCAGCGGGAGTCTACGAGCAGTACTTC. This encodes CASSSAGVYEQYF.

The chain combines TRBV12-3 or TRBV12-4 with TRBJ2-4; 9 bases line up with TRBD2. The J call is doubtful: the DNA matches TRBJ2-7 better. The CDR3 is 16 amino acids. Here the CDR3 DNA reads TGTGCCAGCAGTTTAGCGCGGGCGGGAGGGCCCTACGAGCAGTACTTC. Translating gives CASSLARAGGPYEQYF.

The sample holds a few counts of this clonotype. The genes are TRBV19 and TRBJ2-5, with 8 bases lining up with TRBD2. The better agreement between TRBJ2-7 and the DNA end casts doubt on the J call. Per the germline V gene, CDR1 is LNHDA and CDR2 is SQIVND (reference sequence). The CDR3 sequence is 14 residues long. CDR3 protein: CASSVSGRGSEQYF. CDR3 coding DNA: TGTGCCAGTAGTGTCAGCGGGAGAGGTTCCGAGCAGTACTTC.

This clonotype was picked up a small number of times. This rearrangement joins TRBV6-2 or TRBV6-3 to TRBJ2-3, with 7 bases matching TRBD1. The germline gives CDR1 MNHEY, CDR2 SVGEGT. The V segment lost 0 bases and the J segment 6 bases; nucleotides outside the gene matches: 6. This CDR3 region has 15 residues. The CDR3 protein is CASSYSGQPPDTQYF. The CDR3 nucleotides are TGTGCCAGCAGTTACTCGGGACAGCCCCCCGATACGCAGTATTTT.

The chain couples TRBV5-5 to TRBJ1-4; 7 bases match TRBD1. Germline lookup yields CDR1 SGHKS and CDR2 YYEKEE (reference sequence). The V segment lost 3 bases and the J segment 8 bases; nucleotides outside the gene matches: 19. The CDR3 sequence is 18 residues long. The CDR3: CASSSIVHTGEYEEKLFF. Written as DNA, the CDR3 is TGTGCCAGCAGCTCGATAGTCCACACAGGGGAGTATGAAGAAAAACTGTTTTTT.

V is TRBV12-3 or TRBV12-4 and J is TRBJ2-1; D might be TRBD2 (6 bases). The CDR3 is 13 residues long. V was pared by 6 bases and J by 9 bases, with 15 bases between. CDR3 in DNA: TGTGCCAGCAGGATCGCAACTAGCACTGAGCAGTTCTTC. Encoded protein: CASRIATSTEQFF.

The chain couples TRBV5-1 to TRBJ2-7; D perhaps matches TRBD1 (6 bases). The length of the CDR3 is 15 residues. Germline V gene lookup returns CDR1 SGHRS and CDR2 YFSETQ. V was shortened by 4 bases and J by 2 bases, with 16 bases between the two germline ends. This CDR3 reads CASSPMSTGTYEQYF. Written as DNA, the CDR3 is TGCGCCAGCAGCCCCATGAGCACAGGGACCTACGAGCAGTACTTC.

CDR3 amino acids: CSARLRAQQFF. Written as DNA, the CDR3 is TGCAGTGCTAGACTGAGAGCTCAGCAGTTCTTC. The V gene is TRBV20-1, the J gene TRBJ2-1; D remains unclear. V lost 2 bases and J 11 bases, leaving 10 bases between the germline ends. The CDR3 has 11 residues. Germline CDR1 reads DFQATT; CDR2 reads SNEGSKA (reference sequence).

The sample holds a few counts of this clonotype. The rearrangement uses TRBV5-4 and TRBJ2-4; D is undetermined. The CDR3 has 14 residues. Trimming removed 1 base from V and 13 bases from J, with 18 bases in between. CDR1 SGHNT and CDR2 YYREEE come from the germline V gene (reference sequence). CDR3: CASSLKESYNEQYF. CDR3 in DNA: TGTGCCAGCAGCTTGAAGGAGTCCTACAATGAGCAGTACTTC.

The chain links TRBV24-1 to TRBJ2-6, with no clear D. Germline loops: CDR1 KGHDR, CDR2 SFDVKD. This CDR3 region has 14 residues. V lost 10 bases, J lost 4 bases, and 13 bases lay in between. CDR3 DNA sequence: TGTGCCACTAACTCCGTTTCCGGGGCCAACGTCCTGACTTTC. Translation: CATNSVSGANVLTF.

CDR3 region: CASSLVPLSGEDTQYF. Written as DNA, the CDR3 is TGTGCCAGCAGCTTAGTCCCCCTATCGGGAGAAGATACGCAGTATTTT. The gene calls are TRBV7-2 and TRBJ2-3; weak D call: TRBD2 (6 bases). Between the trimmed V and J ends, which lost 1 base and 5 bases, there was a span of 16 bases. Germline V CDR1 and CDR2: SGHTA, FQGNSA. The CDR3 runs to 16 residues.

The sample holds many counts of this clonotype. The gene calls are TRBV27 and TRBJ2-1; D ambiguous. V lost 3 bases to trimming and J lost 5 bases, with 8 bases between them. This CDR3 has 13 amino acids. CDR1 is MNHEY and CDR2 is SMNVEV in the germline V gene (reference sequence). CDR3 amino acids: CASSFSGNNEQFF. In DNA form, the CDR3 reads TGTGCCAGCAGTTTTAGTGGAAACAATGAGCAGTTCTTC.

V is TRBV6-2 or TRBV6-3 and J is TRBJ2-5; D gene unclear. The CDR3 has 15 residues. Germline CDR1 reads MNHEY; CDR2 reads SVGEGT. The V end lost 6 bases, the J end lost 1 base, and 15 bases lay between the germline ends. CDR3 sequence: CASRSRKVPQETQYF. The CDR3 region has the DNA TGTGCCAGCAGATCACGGAAAGTACCCCAAGAGACCCAGTACTTC.

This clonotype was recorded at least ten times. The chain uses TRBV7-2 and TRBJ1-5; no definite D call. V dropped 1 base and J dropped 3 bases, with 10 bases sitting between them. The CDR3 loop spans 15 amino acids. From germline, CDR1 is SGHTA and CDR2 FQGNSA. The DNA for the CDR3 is TGTGCCAGCAGCTTAGGACCGGACCTCAATCAGCCCCAGCATTTT. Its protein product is CASSLGPDLNQPQHF.

CDR3 in amino acids: CASSTRSTPMGEKLFF. CDR3 nucleotide sequence: TGTGCCAGCAGCACCCGCTCCACGCCTATGGGGGAAAAACTGTTTTTT. The V call is TRBV11-3, the J call TRBJ1-4; D not resolved. Per the germline V gene, CDR1 is SGHNT and CDR2 is YENEEA. This CDR3 has 16 residues. Between the trimmed V and J ends, which lost 5 bases and 8 bases, there was a span of 21 bases.

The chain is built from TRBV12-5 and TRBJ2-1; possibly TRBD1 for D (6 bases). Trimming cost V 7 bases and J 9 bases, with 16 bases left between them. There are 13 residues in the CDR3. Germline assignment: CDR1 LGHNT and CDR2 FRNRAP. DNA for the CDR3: TGTGCTAGTGAAACAACAGGGACCCCTGAGCAGTTCTTC. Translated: CASETTGTPEQFF.

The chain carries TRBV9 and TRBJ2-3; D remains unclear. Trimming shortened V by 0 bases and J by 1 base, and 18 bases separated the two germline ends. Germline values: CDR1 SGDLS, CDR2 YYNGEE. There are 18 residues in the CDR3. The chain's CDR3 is CASSVAPSERERTDTQYF. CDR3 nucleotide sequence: TGTGCCAGCAGCGTAGCCCCCTCCGAGCGAGAACGCACAGATACGCAGTATTTT. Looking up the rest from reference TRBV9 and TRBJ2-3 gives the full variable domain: DSGVTQTPKHLITATGQRVTLRCSPRSGDLSVYWYQQSLDQGLQFLIQYYNGEERAKGNILERFSAQQFPDLHSELNLSSLELGDSALYFCASSVAPSERERTDTQYFGPGTRLTVL.

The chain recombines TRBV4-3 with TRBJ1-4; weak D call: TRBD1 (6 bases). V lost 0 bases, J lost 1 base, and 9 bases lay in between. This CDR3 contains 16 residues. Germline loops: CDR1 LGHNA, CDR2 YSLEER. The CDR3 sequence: CASSQEGAGTNEKLFF. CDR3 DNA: TGCGCCAGCAGCCAAGAGGGGGCCGGAACTAATGAAAAACTGTTTTTT.

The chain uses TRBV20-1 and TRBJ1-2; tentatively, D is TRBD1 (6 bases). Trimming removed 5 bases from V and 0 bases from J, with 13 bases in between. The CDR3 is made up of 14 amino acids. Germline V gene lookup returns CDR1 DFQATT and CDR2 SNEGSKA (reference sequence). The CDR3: CSAPDRTSNYGYTF. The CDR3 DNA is TGCAGTGCTCCAGACAGGACATCTAACTATGGCTACACCTTC.

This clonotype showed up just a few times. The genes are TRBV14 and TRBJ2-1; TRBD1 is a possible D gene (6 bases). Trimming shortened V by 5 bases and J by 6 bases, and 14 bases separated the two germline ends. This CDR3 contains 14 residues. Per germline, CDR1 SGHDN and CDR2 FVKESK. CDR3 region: CASSIRQDFNEQFF. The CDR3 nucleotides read TGTGCCAGCAGCATCCGACAGGATTTCAATGAGCAGTTCTTC.

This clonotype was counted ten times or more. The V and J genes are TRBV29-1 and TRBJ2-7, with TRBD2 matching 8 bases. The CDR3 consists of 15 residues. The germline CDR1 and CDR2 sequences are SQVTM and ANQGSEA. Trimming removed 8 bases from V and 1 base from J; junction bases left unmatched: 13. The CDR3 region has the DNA TGCAGCACCTCAAGGTCGGGGGGGAAATCCTACGAGCAGTACTTC. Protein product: CSTSRSGGKSYEQYF.

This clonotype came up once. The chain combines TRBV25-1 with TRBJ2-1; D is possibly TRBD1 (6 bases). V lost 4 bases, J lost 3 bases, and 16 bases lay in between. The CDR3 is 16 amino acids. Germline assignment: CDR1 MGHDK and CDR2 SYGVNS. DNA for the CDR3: TGTGCCAGCAGTGGAACCTCAGGGGAACGCTACAATGAGCAGTTCTTC. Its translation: CASSGTSGERYNEQFF.

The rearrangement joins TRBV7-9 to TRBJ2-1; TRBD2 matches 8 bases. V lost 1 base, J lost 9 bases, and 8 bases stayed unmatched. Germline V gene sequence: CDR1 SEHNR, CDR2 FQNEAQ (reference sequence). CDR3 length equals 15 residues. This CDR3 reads CASSLVLAAVPEQFF. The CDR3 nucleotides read TGTGCCAGCAGCTTAGTACTAGCGGCGGTCCCTGAGCAGTTCTTC.